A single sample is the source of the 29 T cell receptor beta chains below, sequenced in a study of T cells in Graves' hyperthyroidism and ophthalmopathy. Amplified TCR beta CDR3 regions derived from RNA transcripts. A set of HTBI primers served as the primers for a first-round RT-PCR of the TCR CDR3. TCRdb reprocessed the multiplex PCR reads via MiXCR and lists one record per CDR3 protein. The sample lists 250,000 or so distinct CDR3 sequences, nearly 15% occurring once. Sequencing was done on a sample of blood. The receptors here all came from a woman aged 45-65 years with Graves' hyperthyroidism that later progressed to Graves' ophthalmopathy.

The CDR3 loop reads CASSQTGAGFIRVYEQYF. The CDR3, as DNA: TGCGCCAGCAGCCAAACAGGGGCCGGGTTTATTAGGGTCTACGAGCAGTACTTC. The chain combines TRBV4-1 with TRBJ2-7, with 7 nucleotides matching TRBD1. V lost 2 bases, J lost 3 bases, and 16 bases stayed unmatched. The CDR3 runs to 18 residues. The germline CDR1 and CDR2 sequences are MGHRA and YSYEKL.

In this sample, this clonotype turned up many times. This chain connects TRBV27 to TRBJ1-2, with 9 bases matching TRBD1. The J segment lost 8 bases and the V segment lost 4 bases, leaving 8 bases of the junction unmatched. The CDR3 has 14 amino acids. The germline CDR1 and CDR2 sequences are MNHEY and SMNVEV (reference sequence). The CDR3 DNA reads TGTGCCAGCAGTTCGACTGGACAGGGGAAGGGCTACACCTTC. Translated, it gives CASSSTGQGKGYTF.

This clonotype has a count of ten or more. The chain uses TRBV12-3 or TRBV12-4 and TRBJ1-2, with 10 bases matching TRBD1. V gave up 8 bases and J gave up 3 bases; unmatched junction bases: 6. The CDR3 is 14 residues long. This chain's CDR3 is CASVLGQGYYGYTF. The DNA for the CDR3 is TGTGCCAGCGTTTTGGGACAGGGGTACTATGGCTACACCTTC.

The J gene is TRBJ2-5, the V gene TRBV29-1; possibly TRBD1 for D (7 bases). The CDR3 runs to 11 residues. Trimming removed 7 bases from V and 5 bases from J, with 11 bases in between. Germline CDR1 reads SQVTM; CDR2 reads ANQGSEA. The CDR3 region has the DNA TGCAGCGCCGCAGGGGGGGAGACCCAGTACTTC. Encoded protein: CSAAGGETQYF.

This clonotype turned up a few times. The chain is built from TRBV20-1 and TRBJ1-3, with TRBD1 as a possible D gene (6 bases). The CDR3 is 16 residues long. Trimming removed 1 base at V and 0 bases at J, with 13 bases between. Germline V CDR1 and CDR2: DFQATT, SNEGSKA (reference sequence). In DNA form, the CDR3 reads TGCAGTGCTAGAGGACCTTGGGACACCTCTGGAAACACCATATATTTT. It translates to CSARGPWDTSGNTIYF.

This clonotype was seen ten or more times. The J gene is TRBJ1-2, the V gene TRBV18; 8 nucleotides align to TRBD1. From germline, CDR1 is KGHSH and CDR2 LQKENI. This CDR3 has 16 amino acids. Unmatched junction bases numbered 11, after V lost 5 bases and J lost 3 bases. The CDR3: CASSATGQDFYYGYTF. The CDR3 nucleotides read TGTGCCAGCTCAGCCACGGGACAGGATTTTTACTATGGCTACACCTTC.

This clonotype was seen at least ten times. CDR3: CASLSPGAEAFF. CDR3 nucleotides: TGTGCCAGCCTTTCGCCAGGGGCTGAAGCTTTCTTT. This chain links TRBV2 with TRBJ1-1, with D perhaps TRBD1 (6 bases). The V end lost 8 bases, the J end lost 6 bases, and 13 bases lay between the germline ends. The CDR3 loop spans 12 amino acids. Germline-derived CDR1 and CDR2 are SNHLY and FYNNEI.

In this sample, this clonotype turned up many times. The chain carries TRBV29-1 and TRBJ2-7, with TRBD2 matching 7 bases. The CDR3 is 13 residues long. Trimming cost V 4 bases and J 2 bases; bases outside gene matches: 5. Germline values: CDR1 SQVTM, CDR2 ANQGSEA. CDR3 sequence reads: CSVVGGGTYEQYF. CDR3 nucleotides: TGCAGCGTTGTTGGGGGAGGGACCTACGAGCAGTACTTC.

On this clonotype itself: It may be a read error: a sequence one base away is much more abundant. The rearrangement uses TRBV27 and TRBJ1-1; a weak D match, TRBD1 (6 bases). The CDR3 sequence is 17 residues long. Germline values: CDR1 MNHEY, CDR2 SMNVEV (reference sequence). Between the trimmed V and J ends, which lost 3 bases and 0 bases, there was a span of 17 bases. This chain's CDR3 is CASSFFVGGQLNTEAFF. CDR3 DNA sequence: TGTGCCAGCAGTTTCTTTGTCGGGGGACAACTGAACACTGAAGCTTTCTTT.

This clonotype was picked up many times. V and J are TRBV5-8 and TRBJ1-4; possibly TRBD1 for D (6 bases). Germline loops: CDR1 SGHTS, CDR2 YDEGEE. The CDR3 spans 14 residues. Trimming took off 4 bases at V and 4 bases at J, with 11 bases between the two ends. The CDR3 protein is CASSAGASNEKLFF. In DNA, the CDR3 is TGTGCCAGCAGCGCAGGGGCGAGTAATGAAAAACTGTTTTTT.

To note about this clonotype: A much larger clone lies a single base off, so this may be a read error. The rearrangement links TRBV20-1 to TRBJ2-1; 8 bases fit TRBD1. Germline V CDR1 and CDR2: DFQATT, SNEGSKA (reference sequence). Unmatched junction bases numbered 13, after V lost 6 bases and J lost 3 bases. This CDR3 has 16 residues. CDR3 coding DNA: TGCAGTGCCGAAGTGAGGGGACAGGTAAACTACAATGAGCAGTTCTTC. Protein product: CSAEVRGQVNYNEQFF.

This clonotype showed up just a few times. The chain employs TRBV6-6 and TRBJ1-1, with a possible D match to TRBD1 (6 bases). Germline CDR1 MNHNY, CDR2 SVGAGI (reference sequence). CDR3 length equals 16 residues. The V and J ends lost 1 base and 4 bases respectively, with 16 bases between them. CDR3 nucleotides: TGTGCCAGCAGTTACTTCGGGGCGAGGGGGGCCACTGAAGCTTTCTTT. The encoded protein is CASSYFGARGATEAFF.

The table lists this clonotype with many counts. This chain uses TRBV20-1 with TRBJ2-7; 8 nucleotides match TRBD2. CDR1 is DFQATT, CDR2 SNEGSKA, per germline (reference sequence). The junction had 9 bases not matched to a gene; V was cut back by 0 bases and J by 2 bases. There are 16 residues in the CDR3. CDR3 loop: CSARDRREGYTYEQYF. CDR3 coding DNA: TGCAGTGCTAGAGATAGACGGGAGGGATATACCTACGAGCAGTACTTC.

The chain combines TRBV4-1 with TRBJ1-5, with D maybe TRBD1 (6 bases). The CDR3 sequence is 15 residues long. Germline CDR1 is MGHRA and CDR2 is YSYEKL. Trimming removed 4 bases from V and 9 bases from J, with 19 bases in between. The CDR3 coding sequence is TGCGCCAGCAGCCTCCGACAGGACGACCAGGGGCCCCAGCATTTT. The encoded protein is CASSLRQDDQGPQHF.

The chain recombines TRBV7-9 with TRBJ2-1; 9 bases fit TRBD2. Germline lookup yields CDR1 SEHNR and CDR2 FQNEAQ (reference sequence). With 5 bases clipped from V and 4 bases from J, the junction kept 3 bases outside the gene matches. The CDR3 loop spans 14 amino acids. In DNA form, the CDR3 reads TGTGCCAGCAGCGGGCGGGAGGGATACAATGAGCAGTTCTTC. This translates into CASSGREGYNEQFF.

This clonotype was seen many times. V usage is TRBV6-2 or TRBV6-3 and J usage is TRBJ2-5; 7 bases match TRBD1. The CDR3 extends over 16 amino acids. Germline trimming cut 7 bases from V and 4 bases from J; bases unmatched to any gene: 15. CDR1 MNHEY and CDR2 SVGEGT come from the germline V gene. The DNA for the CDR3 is TGTGCCAGCAAGAGTGTGACAGGGCGAGGGGGAGAGACCCAGTACTTC. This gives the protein CASKSVTGRGGETQYF.

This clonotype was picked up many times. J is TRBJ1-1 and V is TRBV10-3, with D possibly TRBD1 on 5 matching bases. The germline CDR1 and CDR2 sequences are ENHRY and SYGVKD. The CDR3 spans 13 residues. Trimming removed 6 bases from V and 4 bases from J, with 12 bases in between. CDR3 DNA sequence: TGTGCCATCAGGGATTCCCAGGGCACTGAAGCTTTCTTT. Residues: CAIRDSQGTEAFF.

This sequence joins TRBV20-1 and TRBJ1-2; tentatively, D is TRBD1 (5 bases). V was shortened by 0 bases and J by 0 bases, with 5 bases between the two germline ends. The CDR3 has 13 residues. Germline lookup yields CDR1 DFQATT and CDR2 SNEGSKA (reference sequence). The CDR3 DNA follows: TGCAGTGCTAGAGAGGGGGCTAACTATGGCTACACCTTC. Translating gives CSAREGANYGYTF.

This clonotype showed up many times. The CDR3, as DNA: TGCAGTGTCCCCCCCGGGGGTCCTAGCACAGATACGCAGTATTTT. This codes for CSVPPGGPSTDTQYF. V and J are TRBV20-1 and TRBJ2-3; a weak D match, TRBD2 (6 bases). The germline CDR1 and CDR2 sequences are DFQATT and SNEGSKA (reference sequence). The germline V and J ends were trimmed by 7 bases and 0 bases, with 17 bases remaining between them. The CDR3 has 15 amino acids.

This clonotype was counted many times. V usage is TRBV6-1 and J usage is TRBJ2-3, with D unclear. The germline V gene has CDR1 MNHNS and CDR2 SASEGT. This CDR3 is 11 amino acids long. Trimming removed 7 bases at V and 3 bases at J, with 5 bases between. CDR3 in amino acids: CASIETDTQYF. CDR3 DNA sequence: TGTGCCAGCATCGAGACAGATACGCAGTATTTT.

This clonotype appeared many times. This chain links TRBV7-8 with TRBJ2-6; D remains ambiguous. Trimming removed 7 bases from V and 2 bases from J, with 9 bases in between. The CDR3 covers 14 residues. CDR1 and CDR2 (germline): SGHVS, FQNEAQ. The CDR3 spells CASTRSTGANVLTF. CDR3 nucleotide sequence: TGTGCCAGCACCCGATCGACTGGGGCCAACGTCCTGACTTTC.

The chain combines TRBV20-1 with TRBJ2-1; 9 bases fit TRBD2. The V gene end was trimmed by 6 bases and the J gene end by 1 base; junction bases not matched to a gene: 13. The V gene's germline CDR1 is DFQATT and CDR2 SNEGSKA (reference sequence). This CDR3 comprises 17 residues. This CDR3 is CSATAPAGGDSYNEQFF. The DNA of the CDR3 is TGCAGTGCCACTGCCCCCGCGGGAGGGGATTCCTACAATGAGCAGTTCTTC.

Here the CDR3 DNA reads TGCGCCAGCAGCACCGGACTAGTTGAGACCCAGTACTTC. Its translation: CASSTGLVETQYF. The V call is TRBV5-1, the J call TRBJ2-5; the match to TRBD2 covers 7 bases. Germline V gene sequence: CDR1 SGHRS, CDR2 YFSETQ. The trim removed 4 bases at V and 5 bases at J, leaving 5 bases unmatched. This CDR3 comprises 13 residues.

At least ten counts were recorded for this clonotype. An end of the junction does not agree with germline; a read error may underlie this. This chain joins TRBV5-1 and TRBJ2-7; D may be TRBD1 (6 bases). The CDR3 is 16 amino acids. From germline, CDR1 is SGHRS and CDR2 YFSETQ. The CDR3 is CASSLERQDLSDEQYF. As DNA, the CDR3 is TGCGCCAGCAGCTTGGAACGACAGGACCTCTCCGACGAGCAGTACTTC.

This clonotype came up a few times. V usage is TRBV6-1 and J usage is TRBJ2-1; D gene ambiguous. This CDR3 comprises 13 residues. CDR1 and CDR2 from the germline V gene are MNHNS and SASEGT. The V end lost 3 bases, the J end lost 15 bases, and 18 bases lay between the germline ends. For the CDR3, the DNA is TGTGCCAGCAGTGAGGCAATGGACCTAGTTCTGTTCTTC. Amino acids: CASSEAMDLVLFF.

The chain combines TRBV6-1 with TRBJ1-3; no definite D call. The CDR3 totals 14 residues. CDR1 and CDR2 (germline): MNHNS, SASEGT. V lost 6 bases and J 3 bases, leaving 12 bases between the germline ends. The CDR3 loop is CASSLHGVGNTIYF. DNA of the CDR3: TGTGCCAGCAGCCTTCACGGGGTTGGAAACACCATATATTTT.

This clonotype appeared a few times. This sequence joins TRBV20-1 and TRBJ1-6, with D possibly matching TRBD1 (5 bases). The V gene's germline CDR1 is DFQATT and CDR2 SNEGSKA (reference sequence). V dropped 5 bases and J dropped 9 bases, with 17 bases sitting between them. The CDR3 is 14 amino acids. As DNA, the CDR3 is TGCAGTGCTCCACTTCAGGGTCATGGTTCACCCCTCCACTTT. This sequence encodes CSAPLQGHGSPLHF.

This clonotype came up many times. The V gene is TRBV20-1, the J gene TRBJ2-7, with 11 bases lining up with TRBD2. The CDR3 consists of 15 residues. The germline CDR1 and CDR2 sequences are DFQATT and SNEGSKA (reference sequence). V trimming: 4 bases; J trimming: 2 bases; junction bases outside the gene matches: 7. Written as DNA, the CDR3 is TGCAGTGCTACAAAGACTAGCGGGGATCCCTACGAGCAGTACTTC. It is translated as CSATKTSGDPYEQYF.

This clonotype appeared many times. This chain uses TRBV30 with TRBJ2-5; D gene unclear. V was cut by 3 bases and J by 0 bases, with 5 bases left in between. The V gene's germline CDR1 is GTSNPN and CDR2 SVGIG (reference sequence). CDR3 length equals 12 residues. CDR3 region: CAWRLNQETQYF. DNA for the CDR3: TGTGCCTGGAGGCTAAACCAAGAGACCCAGTACTTC.